These T cell receptor beta chains were read from a single sample in a study of blood T cell repertoires in COVID-19. Profiled with immunoSEQ multiplex PCR; TCRdb holds only in-frame clones, not every one. The sample comprises about 43,000 clones, about 88% of which are singletons, and about 4.8% rests with the top ten. Sequenced sample: peripheral blood. The source is a human donor in a cohort sampled during active COVID-19. CDR3s include the opening cysteine and the closing phenylalanine or tryptophan. D genes are given only for firm matches. Some rows have no size entry. The others give once, few or many, or a class for an expanded clone.

j_gene	abundance	d_gene	v_gene	CDR3aa	CDR3nt
TRBJ2-7	-	TRBD2	TRBV6-6	CASSFRLAGGSYEQYF	TGTGCCAGCAGTTTCAGACTAGCGGGGGGCTCCTACGAGCAGTACTTC
TRBJ1-5	few	TRBD1	TRBV19	CASSTTGDSNQPQHF	TGTGCCAGTAGCACTACAGGGGATAGCAATCAGCCCCAGCATTTT
TRBJ1-1	-	TRBD1	TRBV28	CASNRGPGEAFF	TGTGCCAGCAACAGGGGACCCGGGGAAGCTTTCTTT
TRBJ2-7	-	TRBD2	TRBV5-4	CASSLGSSGTYEQYF	TGTGCCAGCAGCTTGGGGTCTAGCGGTACCTACGAGCAGTACTTC
TRBJ2-7	-	TRBD2	TRBV28	CASNGSGRSYEQYF	TGTGCCAGCAATGGTAGCGGGCGCTCCTACGAGCAGTACTTC
TRBJ2-1	-	-	TRBV27	CASSLAGEQFF	TGTGCCAGCAGTTTAGCAGGGGAGCAGTTCTTC
TRBJ1-2	-	-	TRBV11-3	CASSSFTGFNYGYTF	TGTGCCAGCAGCTCCTTCACAGGGTTTAACTATGGCTACACCTTC
TRBJ2-1	-	TRBD2	TRBV9	CASSASPGGGRRSNEQFF	TGTGCCAGCAGCGCCTCCCCGGGTGGCGGGAGACGATCGAATGAGCAGTTCTTC
TRBJ1-2	-	TRBD1	TRBV19	CASSISQGGNYGYTF	TGTGCCAGTAGTATATCGCAGGGGGGTAACTATGGCTACACCTTC
TRBJ2-2	-	TRBD2	TRBV6-5	CASILAANTGELFF	TGTGCCAGCATACTAGCGGCGAACACCGGGGAGCTGTTTTTT
TRBJ1-3	-	TRBD1	TRBV6-5	CATSGGETGNTIYF	TGTGCCACTTCAGGGGGCGAAACTGGAAACACCATATATTTT
TRBJ2-7	-	-	TRBV27	CASSSPEGPEQYF	TGTGCCAGCAGTTCCCCGGAGGGCCCCGAGCAGTACTTC
TRBJ1-6	-	-	TRBV7-2	CASSRRQAPYNSPLHF	TGTGCCAGCAGCCGGCGACAGGCGCCCTATAATTCACCCCTCCACTTT
TRBJ2-2	-	-	TRBV14	CASSQVSGQYTGELFF	TGTGCCAGCAGCCAAGTATCCGGACAGTACACCGGGGAGCTGTTTTTT
TRBJ1-1	-	-	TRBV9	CASSSQRGRVTEAFF	TGTGCCAGCAGCTCCCAGCGGGGGCGCGTCACTGAAGCTTTCTTT
TRBJ1-5	-	-	TRBV20-1	CSASRGNQPQHF	TGCAGTGCTAGTCGGGGCAATCAGCCCCAGCATTTT
TRBJ2-7	-	TRBD1	TRBV19	CASSIGQGSYEQYF	TGTGCCAGTAGTATAGGACAGGGATCCTACGAGCAGTACTTC
TRBJ2-3	-	-	TRBV4-2	CASSQEGRGYTDTQYF	TGTGCCAGCAGCCAAGAGGGGAGAGGGTACACAGATACGCAGTATTTT
TRBJ1-2	-	TRBD1	TRBV28	CASSPGQGDIGYTF	TGTGCCAGCAGTCCTGGACAGGGGGATATCGGCTACACCTTC
TRBJ2-7	-	-	TRBV5-1	CASSAGQSYEQYF	TGCGCCAGCAGCGCTGGACAGAGCTACGAGCAGTACTTC
TRBJ2-5	-	TRBD1	TRBV28	CASSWTGSQETQYF	TGTGCCAGCTCCTGGACAGGGAGCCAAGAGACCCAGTACTTC
TRBJ2-7	-	-	TRBV30	CAWNRGQSYEQYF	TGTGCCTGGAATCGTGGGCAGTCCTACGAGCAGTACTTC
TRBJ2-1	-	TRBD2	TRBV11-2	CASSPEEREWTYNEQFF	TGTGCCAGCAGCCCAGAGGAGCGGGAGTGGACCTACAATGAGCAGTTCTTC
TRBJ2-1	-	-	TRBV21-1	CASRLERWDYNEQFF	TGTGCCAGCAGACTAGAGCGTTGGGACTACAATGAGCAGTTCTTC
TRBJ2-1	few	TRBD2	TRBV29-1	CSVWGGESSYNEQFF	TGCAGCGTTTGGGGGGGAGAGAGCTCCTACAATGAGCAGTTCTTC
TRBJ1-1	-	TRBD1	TRBV24-1	CATSDPGGTEAFF	TGTGCCACCAGTGACCCAGGGGGCACTGAAGCTTTCTTT
TRBJ1-6	-	-	TRBV18	CASSPSGRSPLHF	TGTGCCAGCTCACCTTCAGGGCGTTCACCCCTCCACTTT
TRBJ2-3	-	-	TRBV5-1	CASSLVPGDSDTQYF	TGCGCCAGCAGCTTGGTTCCGGGGGACTCAGATACGCAGTATTTT
TRBJ2-7	-	-	TRBV6-1	CASSDFSLEQYF	TGTGCCAGCAGTGATTTTTCCCTCGAGCAGTACTTC
TRBJ1-1	-	TRBD1	TRBV10-3	CAISESQRQGSEAFF	TGTGCCATCAGTGAGTCGCAGAGACAGGGATCTGAAGCTTTCTTT
TRBJ2-1	-	TRBD2	TRBV7-9	CASSPAGWTSGRLGEQFF	TGTGCCAGCAGCCCAGCAGGGTGGACTAGCGGGAGGCTAGGTGAGCAGTTCTTC
TRBJ2-7	-	-	TRBV19	CASSLTGSYEQYF	TGTGCCAGTAGTCTGACAGGAAGCTACGAGCAGTACTTC
TRBJ2-2	-	-	TRBV5-1	CASSLKGGTGELFF	TGCGCCAGCAGCTTGAAGGGGGGGACCGGGGAGCTGTTTTTT
TRBJ1-3	-	-	TRBV6-1	CASSERAASGNTIYF	TGTGCCAGCAGTGAACGCGCGGCTTCTGGAAACACCATATATTTT
TRBJ2-2	-	-	TRBV18	CASSPGQGVTGELFF	TGTGCCAGCTCACCAGGTCAGGGCGTCACCGGGGAGCTGTTTTTT
TRBJ2-5	-	TRBD1	TRBV9	CASSDRDRGETQYF	TGTGCCAGCAGCGACCGGGACAGGGGGGAGACCCAGTACTTC
TRBJ2-6	-	-	TRBV9	CASSVGGNGANVLTF	TGTGCCAGCAGCGTAGGAGGGAATGGGGCCAACGTCCTGACTTTC
TRBJ1-5	few	TRBD1	TRBV7-9	CASSTGTANQPQHF	TGTGCCAGCAGCACAGGGACAGCCAATCAGCCCCAGCATTTT
TRBJ2-3	once	TRBD2	TRBV27	CASSPKTSGSTDTQYF	TGTGCCAGCAGTCCTAAGACTAGCGGGAGTACAGATACGCAGTATTTT
TRBJ2-3	once	TRBD2	TRBV9	CASSVVLAGDPTDTQYF	TGTGCCAGCAGCGTAGTACTAGCGGGAGATCCTACAGATACGCAGTATTTT